Below are 20 T cell receptor beta chains sequenced from a single sample in a study of cytomegalovirus exposure and HLA in healthy donors. The PCR ran on 60 Vbeta and 13 Jbeta primers. Generated by immunoSEQ multiplex PCR, the TCRdb table keeps only in-frame clones and is missing some. The sample lists about 180,000 clones, roughly 78% occurring once. The sequenced sample consisted of PBMCs. The source is a woman between 50 and 59 years old in good health and CMV-seropositive.

This clone showed up just once. CDR3 sequence reads: CASSVEGRYTTEAFF. The DNA of the CDR3 is TGTGCCAGCAGCGTAGAAGGGAGGTATACCACTGAAGCTTTCTTT. The chain couples TRBV9 to TRBJ1-1; D ambiguous. Germline-derived CDR1 and CDR2 are SGDLS and YYNGEE. V shed 0 bases and J shed 4 bases, with 13 bases lying between them. The CDR3 is made up of 15 amino acids.

This clone was seen only once. The J gene is TRBJ2-5, the V gene TRBV7-6, with a weak D call TRBD2 (6 bases). The CDR3 spans 18 residues. Per germline, CDR1 SGHVS and CDR2 FNYEAQ. Trimming took 5 bases from V and 5 from J, leaving 27 bases between them. The CDR3 DNA reads as TGTGCCAGCAGCCCAGTCGGGGCGGGGACCGGGTTTGGGGAGACCCAGTACTTC. This encodes CASSPVGAGTGFGETQYF.

V is TRBV5-1 and J is TRBJ2-3; D unresolved. The germline CDR1 and CDR2 sequences are SGHRS and YFSETQ. V was shortened by 4 bases and J by 0 bases, with 18 bases between the two germline ends. This CDR3 is 17 amino acids long. CDR3 sequence reads: CASSPPVGVASTDTQYF. The CDR3 nucleotides are TGCGCCAGCAGCCCGCCTGTTGGAGTCGCTAGCACAGATACGCAGTATTTT.

V and J are TRBV10-3 and TRBJ2-7; possibly TRBD2 for D (6 bases). V lost 0 bases, J lost 3 bases, and 9 bases lay in between. The germline V gene has CDR1 ENHRY and CDR2 SYGVKD. The CDR3 is 14 residues long. CDR3 sequence: CAISESGGLYEQYF. The CDR3, as DNA: TGTGCCATCAGTGAGTCGGGGGGACTCTACGAGCAGTACTTC.

The gene calls are TRBV2 and TRBJ1-1; 8 positions match TRBD1. Germline CDR1 is SNHLY and CDR2 is FYNNEI. This CDR3 is built from 14 residues. After removal of 5 bases from V and 4 bases from J, the junction contained 6 bases not matched to a gene. For the CDR3, the DNA is TGTGCCAGCAGTCGACAGGGGTTTGGCACTGAAGCTTTCTTT. This codes for CASSRQGFGTEAFF.

V and J are TRBV5-4 and TRBJ1-5, with 7 bases that match TRBD1. J was trimmed by 5 bases and V by 0 bases; bases with no gene match: 5. The CDR3 contains 15 residues. CDR1 and CDR2 (germline): SGHNT, YYREEE (reference sequence). CDR3 DNA: TGTGCCAGCAGCTTGGACAGGGGTCTTGATCAGCCCCAGCATTTT. It is translated as CASSLDRGLDQPQHF.

The chain has TRBV6-5 and TRBJ1-2; D not certain. The CDR3 extends over 12 amino acids. Germline V gene lookup returns CDR1 MNHEY and CDR2 SVGAGI. V was trimmed by 7 bases and J by 2 bases, leaving 8 bases between them. The DNA for the CDR3 is TGTGCCAGCACGACTGTGAACTATGGCTACACCTTC. Its translation: CASTTVNYGYTF.

This sequence joins TRBV6-5 and TRBJ2-7; D unresolved. Trimming left V 8 bases short and J 1 base short, with 12 bases between. Germline values: CDR1 MNHEY, CDR2 SVGAGI. This CDR3 region has 13 residues. As DNA, the CDR3 is TGTGCCAGCCTAGGCCAGTTATCCTACGAGCAGTACTTC. Amino acids: CASLGQLSYEQYF.

The chain is built from TRBV9 and TRBJ2-2; D ambiguous. Trimming left V 4 bases short and J 4 bases short, with 11 bases between. This CDR3 contains 14 residues. Per the germline V gene, CDR1 is SGDLS and CDR2 is YYNGEE. The DNA of the CDR3 is TGTGCCAGCAGCCCCCCAGGCCGCACCGGGGAGCTGTTTTTT. This encodes CASSPPGRTGELFF.

The chain has TRBV28 and TRBJ1-5; 7 positions agree with TRBD1. The CDR3 has 16 amino acids. Germline V CDR1 and CDR2: MDHEN, SYDVKM. Germline trimming cut 3 bases from V and 3 bases from J; bases unmatched to any gene: 8. The CDR3 nucleotides read TGTGCCAGCAGTTTCTACCCAGGGGGACTCAATCAGCCCCAGCATTTT. Protein: CASSFYPGGLNQPQHF.

To note about this clone: One end of the junction is discordant with germline, which a read error may explain. The same CDR3 arises from other DNA sequences in this sample as well. The V and J genes are TRBV7-9 and TRBJ2-7; 7 bases are a match to TRBD1. CDR3 length: 14 residues. The germline CDR1 and CDR2 sequences are SEHNR and FQNEAQ (reference sequence). In DNA, the CDR3 is TGTTCCAGCAGCCTACAGGGGCCGCCATACGAGCAGTACTTC. As protein: CSSSLQGPPYEQYF.

This clone was recorded only once. The V and J genes are TRBV7-9 and TRBJ1-1; D remains unclear. The CDR3 runs 13 residues. V was pared by 8 bases and J by 0 bases, with 10 bases between. Per the germline V gene, CDR1 is SEHNR and CDR2 is FQNEAQ (reference sequence). This CDR3 is CASGSQLNTEAFF. Written as DNA, the CDR3 is TGTGCCAGCGGCTCTCAGTTGAACACTGAAGCTTTCTTT.

The V and J genes are TRBV4-1 and TRBJ1-2; D ambiguous. The germline V and J ends were trimmed by 1 base and 1 base, with 7 bases remaining between them. The germline gives CDR1 MGHRA, CDR2 YSYEKL. The CDR3 contains 14 residues. CDR3 region: CASSQGASNYGYTF. CDR3 sequence (DNA): TGCGCCAGCAGCCAAGGGGCCAGTAACTATGGCTACACCTTC.

The chain has TRBV4-2 and TRBJ2-7, with 12 nucleotides matching TRBD2. This CDR3 has 16 amino acids. Germline CDR1 LGHNA, CDR2 YNFKEQ. J was trimmed by 7 bases and V by 0 bases; bases with no gene match: 7. CDR3 amino acids: CASSQESSGGVGEQYF. The CDR3 region has the DNA TGTGCCAGCAGCCAAGAATCTAGCGGGGGGGTAGGGGAGCAGTACTTC.

This chain links TRBV19 with TRBJ2-6; 7 bases agree with TRBD1. V trimming: 5 bases; J trimming: 0 bases; junction bases outside the gene matches: 10. Germline values: CDR1 LNHDA, CDR2 SQIVND (reference sequence). The CDR3 contains 18 residues. The CDR3 sequence: CASSVLTGNPSGANVLTF. In DNA form, the CDR3 reads TGTGCCAGTAGTGTATTGACAGGGAACCCCTCTGGGGCCAACGTCCTGACTTTC. Full variable domain (remainder filled in from reference TRBV19 and TRBJ2-6): DGGITQSPKYLFRKEGQNVTLSCEQNLNHDAMYWYRQDPGQGLRLIYYSQIVNDFQKGDIAEGYSVSREKKESFPLTVTSAQKNPTAFYLCASSVLTGNPSGANVLTFGAGSRLTVL.

This clone was seen once. This chain links TRBV2 with TRBJ1-1; D remains unclear. Trimming took 4 bases from V and 1 from J, leaving 10 bases between them. Per germline, CDR1 SNHLY and CDR2 FYNNEI. The CDR3 is 14 residues long. The CDR3 reads CASSARLPNTEAFF. DNA for the CDR3: TGTGCCAGCAGTGCAAGACTCCCGAACACTGAAGCTTTCTTT.

V gene TRBV6-1 combines with J gene TRBJ1-4, with 8 positions matching TRBD1. Germline assignment: CDR1 MNHNS and CDR2 SASEGT. The CDR3 spans 17 residues. V was clipped by 4 bases and J by 0 bases; unmatched bases: 7. In nucleotides, the CDR3 is TGTGCCAGCAGTGTCCTCGGACAGGGACCAACTAATGAAAAACTGTTTTTT. Protein: CASSVLGQGPTNEKLFF.

Worth noting for this clone: An end of the junction does not agree with germline; a read error may underlie this. The chain recombines TRBV7-9 with TRBJ1-3, with no clear D. This CDR3 has 12 residues. CDR1 and CDR2 (germline): SEHNR, FQNEAQ (reference sequence). The CDR3, as DNA: TGTTCCAGCAGCTTAGGTCCGAACACCATATATTTT. Its protein product is CSSSLGPNTIYF.

This clone was seen more than once but under ten times. V is TRBV7-3 and J is TRBJ2-7; 7 bases align to TRBD1. The V and J ends lost 5 bases and 3 bases, in that order; junction bases with no gene match: 4. The CDR3 spans 13 residues. The germline V gene encodes CDR1 SGHTA and CDR2 FQGTGA. CDR3 residues: CASSPGQDYEQYF. For the CDR3, the DNA is TGTGCCAGCAGCCCCGGACAGGACTACGAGCAGTACTTC.

V usage is TRBV29-1 and J usage is TRBJ1-4; no definite D call. The ends were cut back, 1 base at V and 4 bases at J, with 4 bases in the middle. The length of the CDR3 is 12 residues. Germline CDR1 is SQVTM and CDR2 is ANQGSEA. DNA for the CDR3: TGCAGCGTTGAAGCCAATAATGAAAAACTGTTTTTT. Protein sequence: CSVEANNEKLFF.